This T cell receptor (beta chain) was identified during a study of OX40 agonist ivuxolimab in advanced cancers. Here immunoSEQ multiplex PCR was the method, and the copy in TCRdb shows in-frame clones only, minus some. The sample shows just under 95,000 clones, 87% of them seen only once. This CDR3 comprises 16 residues. Germline trimming cut 4 bases from V and 6 bases from J; bases unmatched to any gene: 9. Germline V gene lookup returns CDR1 SGHNT and CDR2 YYREEE (reference sequence). The receptor's source is an adult with an advanced solid tumor such as melanoma, head and neck, liver or kidney cancer. The chain carries TRBV5-4 and TRBJ2-1, with TRBD1 matching over 11 bases. Source: CD4+ or CD8+ T cells sorted from blood, taken in a trial of the OX40 agonist ivuxolimab. CDR3 sequence reads: CASSPKDRGLFNEQFF. CDR3 sequence (DNA): TGTGCCAGCAGCCCTAAGGACAGGGGGCTGTTCAATGAGCAGTTCTTC.